The 29 T cell receptor beta chains below come from one sample, sequenced in a study of blood T cell repertoires in COVID-19. Sequencing used immunoSEQ multiplex PCR; TCRdb keeps in-frame clones, though not all of them. The sample has 150,000 to 200,000 clones, around 87% seen once. Specimen: peripheral blood. Every receptor here comes from a man younger than 35 with acute or convalescent COVID-19.

The V call is TRBV29-1, the J call TRBJ1-1; 7 bases match TRBD1. This CDR3 region has 12 residues. V trimming: 6 bases; J trimming: 6 bases; junction bases outside the gene matches: 7. Germline V gene sequence: CDR1 SQVTM, CDR2 ANQGSEA. CDR3 sequence: CSVYTGVAEAFF. The DNA for the CDR3 is TGCAGCGTATATACAGGGGTTGCTGAAGCTTTCTTT.

This clone was recorded once. V usage is TRBV5-8 and J usage is TRBJ2-1; possibly TRBD1 for D (6 bases). Trimming shortened V by 7 bases and J by 0 bases, and 11 bases separated the two germline ends. Looked up from germline, CDR1 is SGHTS and CDR2 is YDEGEE. This CDR3 contains 14 residues. The CDR3 region has the DNA TGTGCCAGCGGCCAGGGGTACTCCTACAATGAGCAGTTCTTC. The encoded protein is CASGQGYSYNEQFF.

This clone occurred once. The rearrangement uses TRBV27 and TRBJ2-7, with 9 positions matching TRBD2. The CDR3 has 14 amino acids. Germline CDR1 MNHEY, CDR2 SMNVEV (reference sequence). The ends lost 6 bases at V and 3 bases at J; junction bases unmatched: 6. CDR3 residues: CASRRGGAGYEQYV. Written as DNA, the CDR3 is TGTGCCAGCAGGCGGGGGGGGGCGGGCTACGAGCAGTACGTC.

This chain links TRBV19 with TRBJ2-1; TRBD2 is a possible D gene (6 bases). Deletions cut 9 bases from V and 4 bases from J, with 13 bases between. The germline CDR1 and CDR2 sequences are LNHDA and SQIVND (reference sequence). The CDR3 extends over 13 amino acids. CDR3 residues: CASTRGLYNEQFF. In nucleotides, the CDR3 is TGTGCCAGCACGCGGGGCTTATACAATGAGCAGTTCTTC. The full variable domain, its missing parts supplied by reference TRBV19 and TRBJ2-1, is DGGITQSPKYLFRKEGQNVTLSCEQNLNHDAMYWYRQDPGQGLRLIYYSQIVNDFQKGDIAEGYSVSREKKESFPLTVTSAQKNPTAFYLCASTRGLYNEQFFGPGTRLTVL.

Turning to this clone: The junction does not match germline at one end; this may be a read error. The gene calls are TRBV12-3 or TRBV12-4 and TRBJ1-2; possibly TRBD1 for D (6 bases). The CDR3 extends over 11 amino acids. The CDR3 DNA sequence: TGTGCCAGCAGTAATCAGGGGTTTTGTTCCTTC. Amino acid sequence: CASSNQGFCSF.

This clone was seen more than once but under ten times. This rearrangement joins TRBV4-2 to TRBJ2-2; TRBD1 is a possible D gene (5 bases). V was pared by 0 bases and J by 6 bases, with 14 bases between. The V gene's germline CDR1 is LGHNA and CDR2 YNFKEQ. This CDR3 has 16 residues. DNA for the CDR3: TGTGCCAGCAGCCAAGAATTCGACAGTAGGGCCGGGGAGCTGTTTTTT. This translates into CASSQEFDSRAGELFF.

V and J are TRBV6-1 and TRBJ1-2; the match to TRBD1 covers 7 bases. Germline trimming cut 1 base from V and 4 bases from J; bases unmatched to any gene: 3. Per germline, CDR1 MNHNS and CDR2 SASEGT. The length of the CDR3 is 14 residues. As DNA, the CDR3 is TGTGCCAGCAGTGAAGTAGGGGACAGCTATGGCTACACCTTC. Its translation: CASSEVGDSYGYTF.

J is TRBJ1-1 and V is TRBV6-6, with 7 bases aligning to TRBD1. The CDR3 is 15 residues long. Germline CDR1 MNHNY, CDR2 SVGAGI (reference sequence). V dropped 5 bases and J dropped 3; count of bases not matched to a gene: 9. The CDR3 spells CASSRNTGAHTEAFF. CDR3 nucleotides: TGTGCCAGCAGTCGCAATACAGGGGCACACACTGAAGCTTTCTTT.

This clone was detected only a few times. V and J are TRBV6-6 and TRBJ1-1; 9 bases match TRBD1. Germline V gene sequence: CDR1 MNHNY, CDR2 SVGAGI (reference sequence). The CDR3 extends over 14 amino acids. Trimming cost V 4 bases and J 1 base; bases outside gene matches: 1. The CDR3 DNA follows: TGTGCCAGCAGTTCGGGACAGGGGAACACTGAAGCTTTCTTT. It encodes CASSSGQGNTEAFF.

The chain joins TRBV2 to TRBJ2-2; 10 bases are a match to TRBD2. V lost 4 bases to trimming and J lost 6 bases; unmatched junction nucleotides: 8. This CDR3 is built from 16 residues. CDR1 and CDR2 (germline): SNHLY, FYNNEI. The CDR3 here is CASSVGAGGPPGELFF. For the CDR3, the DNA is TGTGCCAGCAGTGTGGGAGCGGGGGGGCCCCCCGGGGAGCTGTTTTTT.

V and J are TRBV3-1 (or the pseudogene TRBV3-2) and TRBJ1-5; a weak D match, TRBD1 (5 bases). Trimming left V 0 bases short and J 3 bases short, with 18 bases between. The germline CDR1 and CDR2 sequences are LGHDT and YNNKEL (reference sequence). The CDR3 contains 18 residues. CDR3 DNA: TGTGCCAGCAGCCAAGATCCTCCTTGGGGGAGGGTCAATCAGCCCCAGCATTTT. Translated, it gives CASSQDPPWGRVNQPQHF.

CDR3 in amino acids: CASSQVLGALHF. In DNA, the CDR3 is TGCGCCAGCAGCCAAGTTTTGGGCGCCCTCCACTTT. V gene TRBV4-1 combines with J gene TRBJ1-6; D remains unclear. Per the germline V gene, CDR1 is MGHRA and CDR2 is YSYEKL. Deletions cut 1 base from V and 14 bases from J, with 9 bases between. The CDR3 loop spans 12 amino acids.

The chain combines TRBV5-4 with TRBJ1-2; 7 bases align to TRBD1. J gave up 5 bases and V 0 bases, and 7 bases lay outside the gene matches. CDR3 length: 15 amino acids. Per germline, CDR1 SGHNT and CDR2 YYREEE (reference sequence). This chain's CDR3 is CASSLGQGRGYGYTF. For the CDR3, the DNA is TGTGCCAGCAGCTTGGGACAGGGAAGAGGATATGGCTACACCTTC.

This chain connects TRBV6-5 to TRBJ2-7; perhaps TRBD1 as D (6 bases). V shed 5 bases and J shed 2 bases, with 13 bases lying between them. CDR1 is MNHEY, CDR2 SVGAGI, per germline. The CDR3 is 14 residues long. Here the CDR3 DNA reads TGTGCCAGCAGTCCCGGGACAACCACCTACGAGCAGTACTTC. The encoded protein is CASSPGTTTYEQYF.

This clone has a handful of counts. J is TRBJ1-3 and V is TRBV6-1, with a possible D match to TRBD1 (6 bases). This CDR3 has 16 amino acids. Germline V gene data show CDR1 as MNHNS and CDR2 as SASEGT. Between the trimmed V and J ends, which lost 3 bases and 6 bases, there was a span of 18 bases. Written as DNA, the CDR3 is TGTGCCAGCAGTGATGAGACAGGAGAGATCGAAAACACCATATATTTT. Its protein product is CASSDETGEIENTIYF.

This clone was counted a few times. The rearrangement joins TRBV7-2 to TRBJ1-2; TRBD1 agrees at 7 bases. V trimming: 1 base; J trimming: 0 bases; junction bases outside the gene matches: 2. The germline V gene encodes CDR1 SGHTA and CDR2 FQGNSA. The CDR3 contains 15 residues. CDR3 residues: CASSLGTGANYGYTF. The CDR3 DNA follows: TGTGCCAGCAGCTTAGGGACAGGCGCTAACTATGGCTACACCTTC.

The J gene is TRBJ2-1, the V gene TRBV4-1, with 12 bases lining up with TRBD2. V was clipped by 4 bases and J by 0 bases; unmatched bases: 16. Germline V gives CDR1 MGHRA, CDR2 YSYEKL. This CDR3 has 21 amino acids. The CDR3 DNA reads as TGCGCCAGCAGCCCCACGGCCCTGACTAGCGGGGGTGCGAGCTCCTACAATGAGCAGTTCTTC. This encodes CASSPTALTSGGASSYNEQFF.

The rearrangement links TRBV7-9 to TRBJ1-4, with 7 bases identical to TRBD1. The CDR3 is 14 residues long. The V segment lost 2 bases and the J segment 7 bases; nucleotides outside the gene matches: 4. Germline lookup yields CDR1 SEHNR and CDR2 FQNEAQ (reference sequence). CDR3 DNA: TGTGCCAGCAGCTTAACGACAGGGATTGAAAAACTGTTTTTT. Its protein product is CASSLTTGIEKLFF.

The chain couples TRBV7-8 to TRBJ1-2, with no clear D. Germline V CDR1 and CDR2: SGHVS, FQNEAQ. The CDR3 length is 14 residues. V lost 5 bases to trimming and J lost 6 bases, with 16 bases between them. This CDR3 reads CASSERITADGYTF. DNA of the CDR3: TGTGCCAGCAGCGAGAGGATTACGGCGGATGGCTACACCTTC.

This rearrangement joins TRBV19 to TRBJ1-1; 7 bases match TRBD1. Germline V gives CDR1 LNHDA, CDR2 SQIVND (reference sequence). The CDR3 totals 14 residues. V was clipped by 5 bases and J by 0 bases; unmatched bases: 3. The CDR3: CASSPRGVNTEAFF. The CDR3 DNA sequence: TGTGCCAGTAGTCCCAGGGGGGTGAACACTGAAGCTTTCTTT.

The rearrangement links TRBV5-6 to TRBJ1-1; D is undetermined. This CDR3 is 13 amino acids long. The V and J ends lost 0 bases and 10 bases respectively, with 13 bases between them. Germline V gives CDR1 SGHDT, CDR2 YYEEEE. The CDR3 loop is CASSLAVEDGAFF. Here the CDR3 DNA reads TGTGCCAGCAGCTTGGCCGTGGAGGATGGAGCTTTCTTT.

This chain connects TRBV7-2 to TRBJ1-5; TRBD1 matches 8 bases. V was clipped by 1 base and J by 3 bases; unmatched bases: 5. Germline CDR1 is SGHTA and CDR2 is FQGNSA. This CDR3 is 16 amino acids long. The CDR3 reads CASSLGQGAVNQPQHF. The CDR3 coding sequence is TGTGCCAGCAGCTTAGGGCAGGGGGCCGTCAATCAGCCCCAGCATTTT. Supplemented by reference TRBV7-2 and TRBJ1-5, the full variable domain reads GAGVSQSPSNKVTEKGKDVELRCDPISGHTALYWYRQSLGQGLEFLIYFQGNSAPDKSGLPSDRFSAERTGGSVSTLTIQRTQQEDSAVYLCASSLGQGAVNQPQHFGDGTRLSIL.

This chain connects TRBV11-2 to TRBJ2-5; D is unresolved. The V end lost 2 bases, the J end lost 1 base, and 14 bases lay between the germline ends. The CDR3 spans 16 residues. Germline-derived CDR1 and CDR2 are SGHAT and FQNNGV. The DNA of the CDR3 is TGTGCCAGCAGCTTAATGGGCTACAGTGGCCAAGAGACCCAGTACTTC. Protein product: CASSLMGYSGQETQYF.

The rearrangement uses TRBV6-5 and TRBJ2-7; tentative D call: TRBD1 (5 bases). The CDR3 extends over 15 amino acids. The V and J ends lost 5 bases and 0 bases respectively, with 14 bases between them. Germline loops: CDR1 MNHEY, CDR2 SVGAGI. CDR3 in amino acids: CASSPVPDNSYEQYF. DNA for the CDR3: TGTGCCAGCAGTCCAGTGCCGGACAACTCCTACGAGCAGTACTTC.

The chain uses TRBV6-5 and TRBJ1-1; D remains unclear. Per germline, CDR1 MNHEY and CDR2 SVGAGI. Trimming pared 6 bases from V and 4 bases from J, leaving 6 bases between. The CDR3 is 11 amino acids. In DNA, the CDR3 is TGTGCCAGCAGGGGAGGCACTGAAGCTTTCTTT. This encodes CASRGGTEAFF.

A remark on this clone: The sample contains more than one DNA sequence encoding this CDR3. The chain recombines TRBV7-2 with TRBJ1-5, with TRBD1 identical over 8 bases. The CDR3 is 16 residues long. CDR1 and CDR2 (germline): SGHTA, FQGNSA. V dropped 4 bases and J dropped 2; count of bases not matched to a gene: 7. CDR3 in DNA: TGTGCCAGCAGCTCCCCAGGGGGCACTGGCAATCAGCCCCAGCATTTT. Protein product: CASSSPGGTGNQPQHF.

This chain connects TRBV19 to TRBJ1-5; D unresolved. CDR1 and CDR2 from the germline V gene are LNHDA and SQIVND (reference sequence). The CDR3 consists of 15 residues. Trimming took 2 bases from V and 1 from J, leaving 9 bases between them. CDR3 residues: CASSIILVSNQPQHF. Here the CDR3 DNA reads TGTGCCAGTAGTATAATCCTCGTGAGCAATCAGCCCCAGCATTTT.

The chain's CDR3 is CASSPIPGRSGNTIYF. The CDR3 DNA reads TGTGCCAGCTCACCAATACCAGGCCGGTCTGGAAACACCATATATTTT. The gene calls are TRBV18 and TRBJ1-3; no definite D call. V was pared by 2 bases and J by 1 base, with 12 bases between. CDR1 KGHSH and CDR2 LQKENI come from the germline V gene. There are 16 residues in the CDR3.

This clone has only a few counts. This chain joins TRBV5-6 and TRBJ2-1; tentatively, D is TRBD2 (6 bases). The V gene lost 4 bases and the J gene lost 8 bases, with 22 bases spanning the gap. The CDR3 is made up of 16 amino acids. Germline V gene sequence: CDR1 SGHDT, CDR2 YYEEEE. The CDR3, as DNA: TGTGCCAGCAGCACAACCGGGGACTGGCGACTGGATGAGCAGTTCTTC. Amino acids: CASSTTGDWRLDEQFF.